The rows below give T cell receptor beta chains drawn from one sample of a study of cytomegalovirus exposure and HLA in healthy donors. Clones were sequenced by immunoSEQ multiplex PCR, and TCRdb holds only the in-frame ones, with some missing. The sample yields about 170,000 clones, about four fifths seen once. Specimen: PBMCs. The receptors were gathered from a boy aged 2 to 9 in good health and CMV-seronegative. The CDR3 runs from the conserved cysteine through the conserved F or W. A D gene is named only where the DNA matches it firmly. The listing skips clone size in some rows; elsewhere it reads once, few, many or a size class.

clone_size d_call j_call v_call cdr3_length cdr3_aa cdr3_nt
. . TRBJ2-7 TRBV30 12 CAWSVVHYEQYF TGTGCCTGGAGTGTCGTACACTACGAGCAGTACTTC
. TRBD1 TRBJ1-2 TRBV15 18 CATSGLTGTGGMDYGYTF TGTGCCACCAGCGGGCTAACCGGGACAGGGGGCATGGACTATGGCTACACCTTC
. . TRBJ1-5 TRBV10-3 17 CAIIILQEHHSNQPQHF TGTGCCATCATCATTCTACAGGAGCATCATAGCAATCAGCCCCAGCATTTT
. . TRBJ2-1 TRBV5-1 15 CASSLEQSSYNEQFF TGCGCCAGCAGCTTGGAACAGAGCTCCTACAATGAGCAGTTCTTC
. TRBD1 TRBJ2-3 TRBV15 15 CATSRTGQGTDTQYF TGTGCCACCAGCAGGACAGGACAGGGCACAGATACGCAGTATTTT
. . TRBJ1-3 TRBV11-2 15 CASRSDWFARNTIYF TGTGCCAGCAGATCAGACTGGTTTGCAAGAAACACCATATATTTT
. . TRBJ1-2 TRBV30 15 CAWSPIKEGNYGYTF TGTGCCTGGAGTCCCATTAAGGAGGGAAACTATGGCTACACCTTC
. . TRBJ2-6 TRBV7-9 16 CASSRLRGSGANVLTF TGTGCCAGCAGCCGTTTACGGGGCTCTGGGGCCAACGTCCTGACTTTC
. TRBD1 TRBJ1-2 TRBV20-1 11 CSAEGGHGYTF TGCAGTGCCGAAGGGGGCCATGGCTACACCTTC
. TRBD2 TRBJ2-7 TRBV5-4 15 CASSLKREATYEQYF TGTGCCAGCAGCTTGAAGCGGGAGGCGACCTACGAGCAGTACTTC
. TRBD1 TRBJ1-1 TRBV29-1 13 CSVQGATGPEAFF TGCAGCGTTCAGGGGGCAACGGGACCTGAAGCTTTCTTT
. . TRBJ2-7 TRBV5-1 14 CASSSLTSPYEQYF TGCGCCAGCAGCTCCCTAACGAGTCCCTACGAGCAGTACTTC
. . TRBJ1-2 TRBV5-4 13 CASRTDRFGGYTF TGTGCCAGCAGAACCGACAGGTTTGGGGGCTACACCTTC
. TRBD1 TRBJ1-2 TRBV5-4 15 CASSLQGTGNYGYTF TGTGCCAGCAGCTTACAAGGGACAGGGAACTATGGCTACACCTTC
once . TRBJ1-5 TRBV28 14 CASSSYREEQPQHF TGTGCCAGCAGTTCTTACAGGGAAGAACAGCCCCAGCATTTT
. . TRBJ1-5 TRBV12-5 11 CASGLGQPQHF TGTGCTAGTGGTCTAGGCCAGCCCCAGCATTTT
. TRBD1 TRBJ1-1 TRBV7-8 17 CASSSFRDRGLSTEAFF TGTGCCAGCAGCTCTTTCCGGGACAGGGGGCTTAGCACTGAAGCTTTCTTT
. . TRBJ1-5 TRBV28 15 CASSPLGQSGQPQHF TGTGCCAGCAGTCCCCTTGGACAGTCTGGGCAGCCCCAGCATTTT
. . TRBJ2-7 TRBV30 15 CAWSNRASGVYEQYF TGTGCCTGGAGTAACAGGGCTAGCGGAGTCTACGAGCAGTACTTC
. TRBD2 TRBJ2-3 TRBV18 16 CASSPPGLARTDTQYF TGTGCCAGCTCACCACCGGGACTAGCGAGGACAGATACGCAGTATTTT
few TRBD1 TRBJ1-5 TRBV6-1 14 CASSETGKAQPQHF TGTGCCAGCAGTGAGACAGGGAAGGCCCAGCCCCAGCATTTT
. . TRBJ1-5 TRBV5-1 14 CASSLDPGEGPQHF TGCGCCAGCAGCTTGGATCCAGGGGAGGGGCCCCAGCATTTT
. . TRBJ2-5 TRBV5-8 13 CASSLDSRETQYF TGTGCCAGCAGCCTTGACAGCCGAGAGACCCAGTACTTC
. . TRBJ2-1 TRBV7-3 12 CASSFGSDEQFF TGTGCCAGCAGCTTCGGTTCGGATGAGCAGTTCTTC
once . TRBJ1-4 TRBV29-1 14 CSALRQGINEKLFF TGCAGCGCCCTAAGGCAGGGAATTAATGAAAAACTGTTTTTT
. . TRBJ2-3 TRBV4-1 15 CASSQDGLGTDTQYF TGCGCCAGCAGCCAAGATGGGCTCGGCACAGATACGCAGTATTTT
. . TRBJ1-2 TRBV27 13 CASNPTSRGGYTF TGTGCCAGCAATCCGACATCACGGGGTGGCTACACCTTC
. TRBD2 TRBJ2-1 TRBV5-1 19 CASSSPGLAVDRSYNEQFF TGCGCCAGCAGCTCACCGGGACTAGCAGTGGACCGCTCCTACAATGAGCAGTTCTTC
. TRBD1 TRBJ1-2 TRBV6-5 13 CASSSGTVVGYTF TGTGCCAGCAGTTCCGGGACAGTCGTGGGCTACACCTTC
. TRBD2 TRBJ2-3 TRBV7-2 15 CASSLEGIAGDTQYF TGTGCCAGCAGCTTAGAGGGAATAGCGGGAGATACGCAGTATTTT
. TRBD2 TRBJ2-7 TRBV30 16 CAWSVWEREGLDEQYF TGTGCCTGGAGTGTATGGGAGCGGGAGGGCCTGGACGAGCAGTACTTC
. . TRBJ1-1 TRBV6-5 15 CASSFMGPMDTEAFF TGTGCCAGCAGTTTCATGGGGCCGATGGACACTGAAGCTTTCTTT
. . TRBJ2-7 TRBV4-1 13 CASSQGSNYEQYF TGCGCCAGCAGCCAAGGGTCAAACTACGAGCAGTACTTC
. . TRBJ2-2 TRBV6-5 13 CASSYSLGGELFF TGTGCCAGCAGTTACTCCCTAGGCGGGGAGCTGTTTTTT
. . TRBJ2-7 TRBV4-1 13 CASSQGLNYKQYF TGCGCCAGCAGCCAAGGACTGAACTACAAGCAGTACTTC
. TRBD1 TRBJ2-1 TRBV4-1 19 CASSQDQGERERSYNEQFF TGCGCCAGCAGCCAAGATCAGGGGGAGCGAGAGCGATCCTACAATGAGCAGTTCTTC
. TRBD2 TRBJ2-1 TRBV6-1 17 CASSEGLAGSSYNEQFF TGTGCCAGCAGTGAAGGACTAGCGGGAAGCTCCTACAATGAGCAGTTCTTC
. TRBD1 TRBJ2-7 TRBV6-5 14 CASSRQGLTYEQYF TGTGCCAGCAGTAGACAGGGGCTTACCTACGAGCAGTACTTC
. . TRBJ2-2 TRBV4-1 13 CASSQGGGGELFF TGCGCCAGCAGCCAAGGAGGGGGCGGGGAGCTGTTTTTT
. TRBD1 TRBJ2-7 TRBV6-5 14 CASSSDRASYEQYF TGTGCCAGCAGCTCGGACAGGGCTTCCTACGAGCAGTACTTC
. TRBD2 TRBJ2-3 TRBV27 16 CASSLRAGAGTDTQYF TGTGCCAGCAGTTTACGGGCGGGAGCGGGCACAGATACGCAGTATTTT
. TRBD1 TRBJ2-7 TRBV30 15 CAWTPSWDSSYEQYF TGTGCCTGGACCCCTTCCTGGGACAGTTCCTACGAGCAGTACTTC
. TRBD1 TRBJ2-7 TRBV19 15 CASSGQGRPSYEQYF TGTGCCAGTAGTGGACAGGGCCGCCCCTCCTACGAGCAGTACTTC
. TRBD1 TRBJ2-4 TRBV15 16 CATSKGTQGAGNIQYF TGTGCCACCAGCAAGGGTACTCAGGGGGCAGGGAACATTCAGTACTTC